Listed here are 14 T cell receptor beta chains from one sample, sequenced in a study of OX40 agonist ivuxolimab in advanced cancers. To prepare the library, the immunoSEQ multiplex PCR assay was applied. The clones in this table, taken by TCRdb from immuneACCESS, are in-frame only. Not every clone is retained; where verified, under half of the shortfall comes from an unresolved V gene, and the cause of the rest is unknown. This sample lists about 73,000 clones; approximately 91% were detected once. Less than 0.8% of the sample comes from the top ten. The sample here was CD4+ or CD8+ T cells sorted from blood, taken in a trial of the OX40 agonist ivuxolimab. Every receptor here comes from an adult with an advanced solid tumor such as melanoma, head and neck, liver or kidney cancer.

The chain is built from TRBV5-1 and TRBJ2-1; no reliable D call. CDR3 length: 11 residues. V was pared by 4 bases and J by 4 bases, with 3 bases between. Germline V lookup: CDR1 SGHRS, CDR2 YFSETQ. In DNA, the CDR3 is TGCGCCAGCAGCAGATACAATGAGCAGTTCTTC. Its translation is CASSRYNEQFF. Using reference TRBV5-1 and TRBJ2-1 for the parts outside the CDR3, the full variable domain is KAGVTQTPRYLIKTRGQQVTLSCSPISGHRSVSWYQQTPGQGLQFLFEYFSETQRNKGNFPGRFSGRQFSNSRSEMNVSTLELGDSALYLCASSRYNEQFFGPGTRLTVL.

CDR3 sequence reads: CASSEEKGNYGYTF. The CDR3 DNA sequence: TGTGCCAGCAGTGAAGAAAAGGGAAACTATGGCTACACCTTC. V gene TRBV2 combines with J gene TRBJ1-2; D gene ambiguous. The germline gives CDR1 SNHLY, CDR2 FYNNEI. This CDR3 has 14 amino acids. Deletions cut 1 base from V and 2 bases from J, with 8 bases between.

The V and J genes are TRBV5-4 and TRBJ1-2; 8 bases map to TRBD1. Trimming removed 0 bases from V and 8 bases from J; junction bases left unmatched: 9. CDR1 is SGHNT and CDR2 is YYREEE in the germline V gene (reference sequence). The CDR3 totals 15 residues. DNA of the CDR3: TGTGCCAGCAGCTTGGCCGGCCAGGGGGCGGGAGGCTACACCTTC. Protein product: CASSLAGQGAGGYTF.

The chain couples TRBV19 to TRBJ1-1; maybe TRBD1 (6 bases). The CDR3 has 15 amino acids. The germline CDR1 and CDR2 sequences are LNHDA and SQIVND (reference sequence). The V and J ends lost 5 bases and 4 bases respectively, with 17 bases between them. This CDR3 reads CASSPGQLLGTEAFF. The CDR3 DNA follows: TGTGCCAGTAGTCCCGGACAGCTTTTGGGCACTGAAGCTTTCTTT.

The V and J genes are TRBV28 and TRBJ1-5; D unclear. The CDR3 is 14 residues long. Germline-derived CDR1 and CDR2 are MDHEN and SYDVKM. Trimming took off 4 bases at V and 1 base at J, with 8 bases between the two ends. The CDR3 sequence: CASSSRVSNQPQHF. The CDR3 DNA follows: TGTGCCAGCAGTTCAAGGGTAAGCAATCAGCCCCAGCATTTT.

The V call is TRBV7-2, the J call TRBJ1-4; 7 positions match TRBD1. The germline gives CDR1 SGHTA, CDR2 FQGNSA. V trimming: 6 bases; J trimming: 1 base; junction bases outside the gene matches: 5. The CDR3 covers 15 residues. The CDR3: CASSFQGVTNEKLFF. For the CDR3, the DNA is TGTGCCAGCAGTTTCCAGGGGGTAACTAATGAAAAACTGTTTTTT.

The chain joins TRBV14 to TRBJ1-1, with TRBD1 matching over 8 bases. Germline CDR1 SGHDN, CDR2 FVKESK. The trim removed 2 bases at V and 4 bases at J, leaving 3 bases unmatched. The CDR3 consists of 14 residues. The CDR3 loop is CASSQLTGGTEAFF. CDR3 nucleotide sequence: TGTGCCAGCAGCCAACTCACAGGGGGCACTGAAGCTTTCTTT.

The rearrangement uses TRBV19 and TRBJ1-1; possible D gene TRBD1, 6 bases. CDR1 LNHDA and CDR2 SQIVND come from the germline V gene (reference sequence). V was trimmed by 6 bases and J by 2 bases, leaving 10 bases between them. CDR3 length equals 13 residues. The CDR3 DNA reads TGTGCCAGTAGGGGCAGGGGCAACACTGAAGCTTTCTTT. Amino acids: CASRGRGNTEAFF.

V is TRBV18 and J is TRBJ1-1; D gene unclear. The CDR3 is 14 residues long. With 3 bases removed from V and 1 base from J, the gap between germline ends came to 9 bases. CDR1 and CDR2 (germline): KGHSH, LQKENI. CDR3: CASSPVTANTEAFF. The CDR3 DNA reads as TGTGCCAGCTCACCCGTAACTGCGAACACTGAAGCTTTCTTT.

The V gene is TRBV11-1, the J gene TRBJ2-2; 8 nucleotides agree with TRBD1. From germline, CDR1 is SGHAT and CDR2 FQDESV (reference sequence). This CDR3 is built from 17 residues. V shed 1 base, J shed 3 bases, and the junction held 7 bases outside the gene matches. The CDR3 DNA is TGTGCCAGCAGCTTAGTGACAGGGGCGCGGGACACCGGGGAGCTGTTTTTT. This gives the protein CASSLVTGARDTGELFF.

This rearrangement joins TRBV10-1 to TRBJ2-5; D gene ambiguous. V lost 3 bases to trimming and J lost 2 bases, with 13 bases between them. This CDR3 is 15 amino acids long. Germline CDR1 WNHNN, CDR2 SYGVQD (reference sequence). CDR3 DNA sequence: TGCGCCAGCAGTGATTATGGATCCGCACAAGAGACCCAGTACTTC. Amino acid sequence: CASSDYGSAQETQYF.

The V call is TRBV21-1, the J call TRBJ2-7; the listed D gene, TRBD2, was not tested against the DNA. TRBV21-1 is marked as a pseudogene. This CDR3 is 11 amino acids long. The CDR3 is CASTSGYEQYF. DNA of the CDR3: TGTGCCAGCACCAGCGGCTACGAGCAGTACTTC.

V usage is TRBV9 and J usage is TRBJ2-1, with TRBD2 as a possible D gene (6 bases). Germline values: CDR1 SGDLS, CDR2 YYNGEE. V was shortened by 0 bases and J by 7 bases, with 11 bases between the two germline ends. This CDR3 spans 14 amino acids. The CDR3, as DNA: TGTGCCAGCAGCGTAGGGGGCCGGGGGAATGAGCAGTTCTTC. This gives the protein CASSVGGRGNEQFF.

The V and J genes are TRBV6-5 and TRBJ1-2; D is unresolved. The ends were cut back, 0 bases at V and 8 bases at J, with 16 bases in the middle. CDR3 length: 15 amino acids. Germline CDR1 reads MNHEY; CDR2 reads SVGAGI. The DNA for the CDR3 is TGTGCCAGCAGTTACTCGGGTCAAAGGGTTAGCGGCTACACCTTC. Its protein is CASSYSGQRVSGYTF.